This paragraph covers one T cell receptor (beta chain) sequence. No antigen is known for it. The sample holds no much larger clone one base away, and base qualities are not on file. The data belong to a study of T cells in Graves' hyperthyroidism and ophthalmopathy (dated by TCRdb to 2018 to 2020). For the study in its entirety: Peripheral blood was sampled at the time of initial diagnosis, prior to any treatment. TCR V-J signatures able to tell the groups apart were searched for in a discovery cohort of 100 patients, of whom roughly 42 had Graves' ophthalmopathy and under 65 had stable Graves' hyperthyroidism. Prospective prediction of ophthalmopathy was tested in an independent validation cohort of 18 to 20 hyperthyroidism patients and 17 patients who later progressed to ophthalmopathy. The roughly 94 discovery patients were randomly divided into training and test sets at a 7:3 ratio. Thyroid tissue and blood T-cell repertoires from six or seven Graves' hyperthyroidism patients were also compared in the study. After blood sampling, hyperthyroidism patients were treated with methimazole at a starting dose of 30 mg daily, and ophthalmopathy patients were treated with high-dose intravenous methylprednisolone. The paper reports TCR Vbeta CDR3 sequencing of over 120 peripheral blood samples: 40 to 45 ophthalmopathy, roughly 80 hyperthyroidism and around 17 progressor patients. What the authors observed across the whole study: Blood samples also contained most of the expanded thyroid clonotypes (frequency above 0.001), which suggests that blood repertoires may reflect thyroid immune responses. Sample size was not statistically predetermined, and blinding of investigators to group allocation was not performed. Ophthalmopathy was separated from stable hyperthyroidism by a 13 V-J signature model, with about 88% sensitivity and around 81% specificity obtained in cross-validation and 80%/75% obtained in testing. In validation, the model predicted progression to ophthalmopathy a median of roughly 6.5 months before onset, with roughly 70% sensitivity and roughly 73% specificity.

Trimming costs V 2 bases and J 6 bases, and their ends lie 17 bases apart. CDR1 and CDR2 were assigned from the germline V gene as SGHRS and YFSETQ. The CDR3 runs 16 amino acids, cysteine and phenylalanine included. Only CDR3 DNA is held: 48 bases, read in frame from base 1. The TCR beta CDR3 regions were amplified from the RNA transcripts. The first round of RT-PCR for the TCR CDR3 was performed with the HTBI primer set and the Qiagen OneStep RT-PCR kit. The libraries were constructed in a second round of multiplex PCR and then size-selected and purified. Paired-end sequencing of the libraries was performed with 100 bp reads on an Illumina HiSeq2000. Under the source paper's analysis protocol: SOAPnuke was used to process the raw data, with reads discarded if the reads contained adapters or uncalled bases, had a mean Phred below 15, or lacked an exact constant-primer or identifier match. High-quality paired reads were merged using COPE v1.2.5, and each unique nucleotide sequence was defined as a clonotype. MiTCR v1.1 was used to align clonotypes to the IMGT TRBV, TRBD and TRBJ reference segments. Only V-J combinations with frequency above 0.0001, covering about 99% of repertoires, were analysed. The TCS score was defined as the ratio of F50 (clonal expansion) to E x V (chaos), calculated using BLOSUM62-based TCRdist between CDR3 peptides within each V-J. Welch's t-statistics and random forest reduced some 510 V-J features to about 12, which were used in a naive Bayes classifier (R e1071). TCRdb passed the public sequencing reads through fastp at Q25 and MiXCR, retaining productive beta sequences. Each CDR3 protein appears once, grouped with its most common genes and DNA. TCRdb's processing, not the study's, gives the V and J calls here. This sample lists fewer than 500,000 distinct CDR3 sequences; about 13% were detected once. Of the sample, around 21% falls within the top ten clones.

The hyperthyroidism patients were between 18 and 65 years old and newly diagnosed, with a disease duration of less than 2 months. Any patient with an uncontrolled infection, another autoimmune disease, pregnancy or lactation was excluded. Clinical symptoms, serum thyroxine and TRAb, thyroid ultrasound, and orbital computed tomography formed the basis for the diagnoses. Blood from progressor patients was collected at the time of first diagnosis with hyperthyroidism, before any ophthalmopathy symptoms had appeared. PBMCs were isolated from around 10 ml of fresh peripheral blood by Ficoll-Paque density gradient centrifugation. Patients classed as progressors first received a Graves' hyperthyroidism diagnosis and then went on to develop ophthalmopathy during follow-up. Trizol reagent was used to extract total RNA, and RNA quality was then checked on an Agilent 2100 Bioanalyzer.

Recombination linked TRBV5-1 to TRBJ2-2; D gene: possibly TRBD1, on 5 matching bases. The TCR comes from a young man with Graves' hyperthyroidism that later progressed to Graves' ophthalmopathy. The sequencing input was blood. The CDR3 sequence is CASSLGDRRRSGELFF. The bases read TGCGCCAGCAGCTTAGGTGACAGAAGAAGGTCCGGGGAGCTGTTTTTT.